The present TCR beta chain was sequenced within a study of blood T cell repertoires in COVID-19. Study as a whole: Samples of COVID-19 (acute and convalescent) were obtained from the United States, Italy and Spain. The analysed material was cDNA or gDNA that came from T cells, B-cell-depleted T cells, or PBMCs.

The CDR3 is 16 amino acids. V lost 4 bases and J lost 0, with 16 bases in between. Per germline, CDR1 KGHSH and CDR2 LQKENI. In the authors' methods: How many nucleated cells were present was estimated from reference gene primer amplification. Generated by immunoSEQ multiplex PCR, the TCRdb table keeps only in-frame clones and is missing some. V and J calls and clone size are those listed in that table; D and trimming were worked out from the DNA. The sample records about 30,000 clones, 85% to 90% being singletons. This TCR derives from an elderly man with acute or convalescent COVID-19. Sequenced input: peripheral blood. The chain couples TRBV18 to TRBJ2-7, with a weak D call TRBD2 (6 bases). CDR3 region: CASSRNLATDSYEQYF. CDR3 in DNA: TGTGCCAGCTCACGCAATCTAGCGACAGACTCCTACGAGCAGTACTTC.